The rows below give T cell receptor beta chains drawn from one sample of a study of T cell repertoires in cytomegalovirus infection. One entry per CDR3 protein results from TCRdb running MiXCR on the reads. The repertoire holds 150,000 to 200,000 distinct CDR3 sequences, with about 21% as singletons. Material for sequencing was PBMCs. These receptors all stem from a human donor in good health (CMV status not recorded). Some clones in this sample may be carry-over from other donors' samples. CDR3s include the opening cysteine and the closing phenylalanine or tryptophan.

CAISGGIRTSGSPDTQYF	TRBV10-3	TRBJ2-3
CASSFEQGRWAFF	TRBV7-2	TRBJ1-1
CASSTGTGTHETQYF	TRBV19	TRBJ2-5
CSALGLAGVYNEQFF	TRBV20-1	TRBJ2-1
CASSLWRGTEAFF	TRBV5-1	TRBJ1-1
CASSLRADTNYGYTF	TRBV7-8	TRBJ1-2
CASSLTPPGHSGNTIYF	TRBV7-8	TRBJ1-3
CASSVEREGIQYF	TRBV2	TRBJ2-4
CASGGPGGRQPQHF	TRBV7-8	TRBJ1-5
CAWSWDQSQPQHF	TRBV30	TRBJ1-5
CSVVRDIETQYF	TRBV29-1	TRBJ2-5
CASRDKYTGELFF	TRBV19	TRBJ2-2
CAISDPHRGQGPNYGYTF	TRBV10-3	TRBJ1-2
CASSPGTIYEQYF	TRBV19	TRBJ2-7
CASSQAGGLDQETQYF	TRBV4-1	TRBJ2-5
CASSLEGVGGKNIQYF	TRBV11-3	TRBJ2-4
CASSSIRTSDETQYF	TRBV6-2/TRBV6-3	TRBJ2-5